The rows below give T cell receptor beta chains drawn from one sample of a study of a mutant IDH1 vaccine in newly diagnosed glioma. These receptors' targets are unknown. This table comes from immunoSEQ multiplex PCR, and its TCRdb copy is limited to in-frame clones, with some not included. The sample carries tens of thousands of clones, about 81% recorded once. The sample here was PBMCs, taken from a glioma patient whose treatment included an IDH1 peptide vaccine. These receptors originate from a woman in her thirties or forties with glioma. Some clones in this sample may be carry-over from other donors' samples. Each CDR3 is given with its conserved first and last residue. A D gene is named only where the DNA matches it firmly. Some rows have no size entry. The others give once, few or many, or a class for an expanded clone.

TRBJ1-2 TRBV20-1 - - TGCAGTGCTAGAGATGGGACGGCCCACACCTTC CSARDGTAHTF
TRBJ1-6 TRBV4-3 TRBD1 - TGCGCCAGCAGCCATGACACAGGGGAAGAGTCACCCCTCCACTTT CASSHDTGEESPLHF
TRBJ2-1 TRBV12-5 TRBD2 - TGTGCTAGTGGATCTAGCGGGGGGGCCAATGAGCAGTTCTTC CASGSSGGANEQFF
TRBJ1-2 TRBV7-2 - - TGTGCCAGCAGCTGGAGGGGCGGGGGCTACACCTTC CASSWRGGGYTF
TRBJ1-5 TRBV19 - - TGTGCCAGCAATTCGGCCGGTCGTACCGGCCAGCCCCAGCATTTT CASNSAGRTGQPQHF
TRBJ2-2 TRBV5-4 TRBD1 - TGTGCCAGCAGCCAGGACAGGGGGGCGACCGGGGAGCTGTTTTTT CASSQDRGATGELFF
TRBJ1-3 TRBV18 - once TGTGCCAGCTCACCGTTAACCCAGGGGAGCCCTGGAAACACCATATATTTT CASSPLTQGSPGNTIYF
TRBJ1-3 TRBV7-2 - - TGTGCCAGCAGCTTAAGATCTACGGGGACGGAGTCTGGAAACACCATATATTTT CASSLRSTGTESGNTIYF
TRBJ2-1 TRBV9 TRBD2 - TGTGCCAGCAGCGGGTCCAGGACTAGCGGGGGGCTTGAGCAGTTCTTC CASSGSRTSGGLEQFF
TRBJ1-6 TRBV18 TRBD1 - TGTGCCAGCTCACCCCGGACAGGCAATTCACCCCTCCACTTT CASSPRTGNSPLHF
TRBJ1-2 TRBV10-3 - - TGTGCCATCAGTGAGGGGGAGGGCTACACCTTC CAISEGEGYTF
TRBJ1-5 TRBV25-1 - - TGTGCCAGCAGTGATCCGGGATGGGGTCAGCCCCAGCATTTT CASSDPGWGQPQHF
TRBJ2-3 TRBV7-9 TRBD2 - TGTGCCAGCAGCCGAGTACTAGCGGGGGGGAGGACAGATACGCAGTATTTT CASSRVLAGGRTDTQYF
TRBJ2-3 TRBV7-9 TRBD1 - TGTGCCAGCAGCTTAGCAGGACAGGGGTCAGATACGCAGTATTTT CASSLAGQGSDTQYF
TRBJ2-3 TRBV7-9 TRBD1 - TGTGCCAGCAGCCCTCGGGACAGCGAAATCACAGATACGCAGTATTTT CASSPRDSEITDTQYF
TRBJ2-1 TRBV25-1 - - TGTGCCAGCAGTGAATCAGGCAGCTACAATGAGCAGTTCTTC CASSESGSYNEQFF
TRBJ1-2 TRBV7-9 TRBD1 - TGTGCCAGCAGCTTAGCCGCGGGGACAGGGCTCTATGGCTACACCTTC CASSLAAGTGLYGYTF
TRBJ2-7 TRBV10-3 TRBD1 - TGTGCCATCAGTGAGCTGGGACAGGGCTCCGAGCAGTACTTC CAISELGQGSEQYF
TRBJ2-3 TRBV19 TRBD1 - TGTGCCAGTAGTACCAAACAGGGGTTCACAGATACGCAGTATTTT CASSTKQGFTDTQYF
TRBJ1-1 TRBV7-6 - - TGTGCCAGCAGCTTAAACATAATGAACACTGAAGCTTTCTTT CASSLNIMNTEAFF
TRBJ2-3 TRBV9 TRBD2 - TGTGCCAGCAGCGTATGGGGGGGTTTAGATACGCAGTATTTT CASSVWGGLDTQYF
TRBJ2-6 TRBV7-9 - - TGTGCCAGCACCCTTTCATCCGTCCTGACTTTC CASTLSSVLTF
TRBJ1-1 TRBV5-1 - - TGCGCCAGCAGCTCCGGGATGAACACTGAAGCTTTCTTT CASSSGMNTEAFF
TRBJ1-1 TRBV6-1 - once TGTGCCATGGGAAAGACAGTCGGTGAAGCTTTCTTT CAMGKTVGEAFF
TRBJ1-2 TRBV7-8 TRBD1 few TGTGCCAGCTCAACAGGGGAAAACTATGGCTACACCTTC CASSTGENYGYTF
TRBJ2-7 TRBV29-1 - - TGCAGCGTGGGTTGGGCGGAGGAGCAGTACTTC CSVGWAEEQYF
TRBJ2-7 TRBV29-1 TRBD1 - TGCAGCGTTTCTCCGGGACAGGGGAAGAACGAGCAGTACTTC CSVSPGQGKNEQYF
TRBJ1-2 TRBV5-1 - once TGCGCCAGCAGCTTGAATAGGGAACGTGGCTACACCTTC CASSLNRERGYTF
TRBJ1-1 TRBV20-1 - few TGCAGTGCCACGGGGCATTCTGAAGCTTTCTTT CSATGHSEAFF
TRBJ1-1 TRBV5-6 TRBD1 - TGTGCCAGCAGATCGGACAGGGGAGGCACTGAAGCTTTCTTT CASRSDRGGTEAFF
TRBJ1-1 TRBV28 - once TGTGCCAGCAGTTTAGCTGGGGTTAGGAGTGAAGCTTTCTTT CASSLAGVRSEAFF
TRBJ2-1 TRBV7-2 TRBD2 - TGTGCCAGCAGCCCCGGGAGGGTGAATGAGCAGTTCTTC CASSPGRVNEQFF
TRBJ2-3 TRBV5-6 TRBD2 once TGTGCCAGCAGCTTGGGGTTAGCGGGGAGGACAGATACGCAGTATTTT CASSLGLAGRTDTQYF
TRBJ2-3 TRBV18 - once TGTGCCAGCTCACCGTCCAACCGGGACGCAGCTACAGATACGCAGTATTTT CASSPSNRDAATDTQYF
TRBJ1-2 TRBV6-5 TRBD1 - TGTGCCAGCAGCATAGGACAGGGGGCATACTACACCTTC CASSIGQGAYYTF
TRBJ1-4 TRBV7-9 - once TGTGCCAGCAGCTTCCTAGGGGAAAAACTGTTTTTT CASSFLGEKLFF
TRBJ1-1 TRBV6-5 - - TGTGCCAGCAGTTACACCGATGGCACTGAAGCTTTCTTT CASSYTDGTEAFF
TRBJ1-2 TRBV2 - - TGTGCCATTCGTAGCGCGGGGGTTCCTAACTATGGCTACACCTTC CAIRSAGVPNYGYTF
TRBJ2-3 TRBV7-6 TRBD2 - TGTGCCAGCAGCTTAAAAGAGCGGGGGAGTTACACAGATACGCAGTATTTT CASSLKERGSYTDTQYF
TRBJ1-1 TRBV18 - many TGTGCCAGCTCACCCCTCGGGGGAGGACAGCTGAACACTGAAGCTTTCTTT CASSPLGGGQLNTEAFF
TRBJ1-2 TRBV19 TRBD1 - TGTGCCAGCGCTCTTAGACAGGGGATGGCGAACTATGGCTACACCTTC CASALRQGMANYGYTF
TRBJ1-1 TRBV18 - - TGTGCCAGCTCACTGATCGCCCCACTTAAGGGATCTCAAGGGTTCTTT CASSLIAPLKGSQGFF
TRBJ1-1 TRBV29-1 TRBD1 - TGCAGCGTTGAGACAGGGATGAACACTGAAGCTTTCTTT CSVETGMNTEAFF
TRBJ2-5 TRBV5-4 - - TGTGCCAGCAGCACCCCTGGAGAGGGGCCCCAAGAGACCCAGTACTTC CASSTPGEGPQETQYF
TRBJ2-7 TRBV5-1 - - TGCGCCAGCAGCCTCACATCCTACGAGCAGTACTTC CASSLTSYEQYF
TRBJ1-2 TRBV2 - - TGTGCCAGCAGTCCAAGGTCTTGGCGGAACTATGGCTACACCTTC CASSPRSWRNYGYTF
TRBJ2-6 TRBV15 TRBD1 - TGTGCCACCAGCACAGGACAGGGATATCCTGGGGCCAACGTCCTGACTTTC CATSTGQGYPGANVLTF
TRBJ2-5 TRBV5-8 - few TGTGCCAGCAGCTTAGGTTTCGTCAGGGGAGAGACCCAGTACTTC CASSLGFVRGETQYF
TRBJ1-4 TRBV6-6 TRBD1 - TGTGCCAGCAGCACAGGGGGTAACGAAAAACTGTTTTTT CASSTGGNEKLFF
TRBJ2-1 TRBV7-9 TRBD2 few TGTGCCAGCAGCTCCCAAACGGGAGGGGAGTTCTTC CASSSQTGGEFF
TRBJ1-4 TRBV19 TRBD1 - TGTGCCAGTAGTATAGGGGCAGGGGGCTTGGATGAAAAACTGTTTTTT CASSIGAGGLDEKLFF
TRBJ2-3 TRBV19 TRBD1 once TGTGCCAGTAGTACCTCGACAGGGCGGACAGATACGCAGTATTTT CASSTSTGRTDTQYF
TRBJ2-7 TRBV5-1 - - TGCGCCAGCAGCTTGGGGGGGATCCACTACGAGCAGTACTTC CASSLGGIHYEQYF
TRBJ1-6 TRBV10-1 - - TGCGCCAGCAGCCCGGGACGTTTCAATTCACCCCTCCACTTT CASSPGRFNSPLHF
TRBJ2-3 TRBV2 TRBD2 - TGTGCCAGCAGATTCTCGGGGGGGCGGGGCACAGATACGCAGTATTTT CASRFSGGRGTDTQYF